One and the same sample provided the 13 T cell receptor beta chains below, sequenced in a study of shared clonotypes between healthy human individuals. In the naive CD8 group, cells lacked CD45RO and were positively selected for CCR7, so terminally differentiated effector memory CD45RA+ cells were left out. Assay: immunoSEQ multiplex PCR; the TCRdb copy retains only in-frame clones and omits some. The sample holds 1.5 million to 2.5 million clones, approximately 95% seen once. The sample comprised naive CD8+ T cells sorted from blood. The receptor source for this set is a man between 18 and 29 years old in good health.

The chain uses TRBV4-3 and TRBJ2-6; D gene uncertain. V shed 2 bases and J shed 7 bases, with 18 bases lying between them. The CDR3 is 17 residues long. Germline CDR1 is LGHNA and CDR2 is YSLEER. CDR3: CASSQLGDAWSANVLTF. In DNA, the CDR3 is TGCGCCAGCAGCCAACTTGGGGATGCGTGGAGCGCCAACGTCCTGACTTTC.

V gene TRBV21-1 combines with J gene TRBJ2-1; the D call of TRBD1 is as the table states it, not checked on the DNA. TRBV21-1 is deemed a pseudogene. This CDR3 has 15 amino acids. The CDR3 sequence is CASSLRDRVMHEQFF. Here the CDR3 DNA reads TGTGCCAGCAGCCTCCGGGACAGGGTTATGCATGAGCAGTTCTTC.

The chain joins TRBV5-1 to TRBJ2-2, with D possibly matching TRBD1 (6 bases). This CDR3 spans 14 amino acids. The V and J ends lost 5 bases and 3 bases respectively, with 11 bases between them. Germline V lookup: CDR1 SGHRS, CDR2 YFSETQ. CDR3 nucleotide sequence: TGCGCCAGCAGTTGGACAGCCTACACCGGGGAGCTGTTTTTT. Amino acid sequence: CASSWTAYTGELFF. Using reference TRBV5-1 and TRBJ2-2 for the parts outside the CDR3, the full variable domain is KAGVTQTPRYLIKTRGQQVTLSCSPISGHRSVSWYQQTPGQGLQFLFEYFSETQRNKGNFPGRFSGRQFSNSRSEMNVSTLELGDSALYLCASSWTAYTGELFFGEGSRLTVL.

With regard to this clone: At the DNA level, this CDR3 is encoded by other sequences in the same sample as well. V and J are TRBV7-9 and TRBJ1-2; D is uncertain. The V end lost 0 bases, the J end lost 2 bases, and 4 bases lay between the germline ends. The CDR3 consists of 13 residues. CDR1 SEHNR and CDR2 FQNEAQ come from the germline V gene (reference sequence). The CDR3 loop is CASSLARNYGYTF. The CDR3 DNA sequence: TGTGCCAGCAGCTTAGCCCGAAACTATGGCTACACCTTC.

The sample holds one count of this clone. This chain's CDR3 is CASSLLGGVDSPLHF. CDR3 nucleotide sequence: TGTGCCAGCAGTTTATTAGGAGGGGTGGACTCACCCCTCCACTTT. V and J are TRBV27 and TRBJ1-6, with D tentatively TRBD1 (5 bases). The CDR3 runs to 15 residues. CDR1 is MNHEY and CDR2 is SMNVEV in the germline V gene (reference sequence). Trimming pared 1 base from V and 10 bases from J, leaving 14 bases between.

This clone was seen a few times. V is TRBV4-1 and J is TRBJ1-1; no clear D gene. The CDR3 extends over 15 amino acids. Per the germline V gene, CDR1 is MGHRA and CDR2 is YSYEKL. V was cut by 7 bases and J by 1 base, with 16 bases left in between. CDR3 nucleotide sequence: TGCGCCAGCACTCTCCATGGACCGACGAACACTGAAGCTTTCTTT. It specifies CASTLHGPTNTEAFF.

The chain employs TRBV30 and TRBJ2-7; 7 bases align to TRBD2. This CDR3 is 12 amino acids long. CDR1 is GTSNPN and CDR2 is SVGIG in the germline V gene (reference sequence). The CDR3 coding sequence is TGTGCGTATTCCCCGGGGGGCTACGAGCAGTACTTC. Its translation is CAYSPGGYEQYF.

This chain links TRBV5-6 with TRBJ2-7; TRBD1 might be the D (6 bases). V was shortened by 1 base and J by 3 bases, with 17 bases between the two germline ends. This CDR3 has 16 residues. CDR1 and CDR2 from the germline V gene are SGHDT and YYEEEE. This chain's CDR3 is CASSLTQGQDGYEQYF. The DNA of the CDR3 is TGTGCCAGCAGCTTGACACAGGGTCAGGATGGCTACGAGCAGTACTTC.

This chain's CDR3 is CSVEETSGYEQYF. CDR3 DNA: TGCAGCGTTGAAGAGACTAGCGGTTACGAGCAGTACTTC. The rearrangement uses TRBV29-1 and TRBJ2-7; 9 bases fit TRBD2. CDR1 SQVTM and CDR2 ANQGSEA come from the germline V gene. CDR3 length equals 13 residues. J lost 4 bases, V lost 0 bases, and 1 base had no gene match.

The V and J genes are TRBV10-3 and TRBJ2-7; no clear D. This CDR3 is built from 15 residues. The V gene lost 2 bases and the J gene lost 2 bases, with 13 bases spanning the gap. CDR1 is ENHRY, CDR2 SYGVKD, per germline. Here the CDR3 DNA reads TGTGCCATCAGTGAGGGTCCTGGCAGCGCCTACGAGCAGTACTTC. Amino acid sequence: CAISEGPGSAYEQYF.

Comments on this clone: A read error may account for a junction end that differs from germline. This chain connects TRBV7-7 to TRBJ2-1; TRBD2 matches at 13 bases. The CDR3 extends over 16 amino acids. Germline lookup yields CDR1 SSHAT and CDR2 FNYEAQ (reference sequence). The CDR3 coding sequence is TGTGCTAGCAGCTCGGGACTAGCGGGACAGTACAATGAGCAGTTCTTC. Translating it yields CASSSGLAGQYNEQFF.

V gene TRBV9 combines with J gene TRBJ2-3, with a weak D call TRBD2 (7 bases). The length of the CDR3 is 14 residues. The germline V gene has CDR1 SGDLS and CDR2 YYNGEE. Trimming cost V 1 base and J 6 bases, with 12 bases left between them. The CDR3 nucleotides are TGTGCCAGCAGCGTAAACGGGGGGCCCGATACGCAGTATTTT. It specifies CASSVNGGPDTQYF.

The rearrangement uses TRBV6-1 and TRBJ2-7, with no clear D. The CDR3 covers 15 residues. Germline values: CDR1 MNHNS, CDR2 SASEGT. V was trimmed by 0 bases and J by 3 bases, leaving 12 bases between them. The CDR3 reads CASSEAPIQHYEQYF. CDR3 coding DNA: TGTGCCAGCAGTGAAGCCCCAATCCAACACTACGAGCAGTACTTC.